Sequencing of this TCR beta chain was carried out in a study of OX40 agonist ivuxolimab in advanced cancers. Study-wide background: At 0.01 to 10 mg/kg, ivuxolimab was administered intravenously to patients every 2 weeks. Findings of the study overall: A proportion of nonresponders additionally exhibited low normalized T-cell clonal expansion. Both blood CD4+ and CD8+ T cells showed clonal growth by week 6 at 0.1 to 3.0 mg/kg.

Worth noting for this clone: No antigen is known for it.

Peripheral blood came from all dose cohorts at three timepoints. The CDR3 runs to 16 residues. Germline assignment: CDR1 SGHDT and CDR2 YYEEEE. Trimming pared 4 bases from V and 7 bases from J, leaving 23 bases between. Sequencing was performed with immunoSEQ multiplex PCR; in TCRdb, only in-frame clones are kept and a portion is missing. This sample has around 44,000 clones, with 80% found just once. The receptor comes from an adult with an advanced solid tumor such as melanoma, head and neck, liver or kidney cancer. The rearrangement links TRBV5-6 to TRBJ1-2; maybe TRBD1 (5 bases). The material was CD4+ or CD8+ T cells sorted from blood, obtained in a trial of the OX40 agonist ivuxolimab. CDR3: CASSPGGWRTIGGYTF. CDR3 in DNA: TGTGCCAGCAGCCCGGGGGGATGGCGGACCATAGGTGGCTACACCTTC.